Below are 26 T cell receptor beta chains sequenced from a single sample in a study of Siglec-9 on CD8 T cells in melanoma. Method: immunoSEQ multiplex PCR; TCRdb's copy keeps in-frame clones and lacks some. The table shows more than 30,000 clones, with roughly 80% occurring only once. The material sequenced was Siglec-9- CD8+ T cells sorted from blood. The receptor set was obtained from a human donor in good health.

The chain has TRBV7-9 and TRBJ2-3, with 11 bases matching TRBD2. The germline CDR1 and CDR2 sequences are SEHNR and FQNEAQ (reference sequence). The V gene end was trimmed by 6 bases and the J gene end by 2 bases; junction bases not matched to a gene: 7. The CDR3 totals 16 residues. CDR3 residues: CASSYILAGDTDTQYF. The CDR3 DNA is TGTGCCAGCAGTTATATACTAGCGGGGGACACAGATACGCAGTATTTT.

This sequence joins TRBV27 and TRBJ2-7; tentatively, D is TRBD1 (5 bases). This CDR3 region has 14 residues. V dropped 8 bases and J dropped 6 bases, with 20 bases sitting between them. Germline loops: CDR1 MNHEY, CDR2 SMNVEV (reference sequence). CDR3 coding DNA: TGTGCCAGCTCTCCTTCAGGGAAAAATCCCGAGCAGTACTTC. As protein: CASSPSGKNPEQYF.

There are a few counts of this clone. For the CDR3, the DNA is TGTGCCAGCAGCCCCAGGGGAGAGAACACCGGGGAGCTGTTTTTT. It yields the protein CASSPRGENTGELFF. The chain joins TRBV27 to TRBJ2-2, with TRBD1 as a possible D gene (6 bases). The length of the CDR3 is 15 residues. Trimming removed 6 bases at V and 1 base at J, with 12 bases between. The germline CDR1 and CDR2 sequences are MNHEY and SMNVEV (reference sequence).

CDR3 in amino acids: CASNPRDRGYDVQFF. In nucleotides, the CDR3 is TGTGCCAGCAACCCCAGGGACAGGGGCTACGATGTACAGTTCTTC. V and J are TRBV6-6 and TRBJ2-1; 10 nucleotides match TRBD1. In germline, CDR1 is MNHNY, CDR2 SVGAGI (reference sequence). With 7 bases clipped from V and 13 bases from J, the junction kept 16 bases outside the gene matches. The CDR3 has 15 residues.

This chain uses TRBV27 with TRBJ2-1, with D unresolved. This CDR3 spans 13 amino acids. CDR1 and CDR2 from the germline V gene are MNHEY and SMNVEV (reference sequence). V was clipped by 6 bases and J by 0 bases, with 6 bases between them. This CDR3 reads CASRPSSYNEQFF. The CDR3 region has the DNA TGTGCCAGCAGACCTTCCTCCTACAATGAGCAGTTCTTC.

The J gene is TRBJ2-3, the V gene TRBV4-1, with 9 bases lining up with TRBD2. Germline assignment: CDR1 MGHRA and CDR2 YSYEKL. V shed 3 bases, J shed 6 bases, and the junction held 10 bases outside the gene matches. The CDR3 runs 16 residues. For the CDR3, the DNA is TGCGCCAGCAGCCAGCGCGGGGGGGCCTTTGGGGATACGCAGTATTTT. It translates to CASSQRGGAFGDTQYF.

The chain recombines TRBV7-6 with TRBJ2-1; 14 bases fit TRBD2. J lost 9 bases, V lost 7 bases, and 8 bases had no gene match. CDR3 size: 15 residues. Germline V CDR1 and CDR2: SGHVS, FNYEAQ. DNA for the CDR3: TGTGCCAGCACCTTGCAGGGGACTAGCGGGAGTGAGCAGTTCTTC. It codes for CASTLQGTSGSEQFF.

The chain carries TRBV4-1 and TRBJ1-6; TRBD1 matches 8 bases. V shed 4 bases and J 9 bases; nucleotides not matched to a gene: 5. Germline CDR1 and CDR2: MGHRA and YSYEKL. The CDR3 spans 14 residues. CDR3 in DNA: TGCGCCAGCAGCCTAGACAGGGGTGCTTCACCCCTCCACTTT. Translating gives CASSLDRGASPLHF.

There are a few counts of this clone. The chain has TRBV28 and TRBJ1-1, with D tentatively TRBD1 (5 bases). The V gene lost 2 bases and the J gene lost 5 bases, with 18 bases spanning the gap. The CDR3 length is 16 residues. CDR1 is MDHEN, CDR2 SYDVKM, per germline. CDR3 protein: CASSLAVRRGDTEAFF. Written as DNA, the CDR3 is TGTGCCAGCAGTTTAGCGGTCCGAAGGGGAGATACTGAAGCTTTCTTT. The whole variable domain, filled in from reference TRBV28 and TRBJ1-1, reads DVKVTQSSRYLVKRTGEKVFLECVQDMDHENMFWYRQDPGLGLRLIYFSYDVKMKEKGDIPEGYSVSREKKERFSLILESASTNQTSMYLCASSLAVRRGDTEAFFGQGTRLTVV.

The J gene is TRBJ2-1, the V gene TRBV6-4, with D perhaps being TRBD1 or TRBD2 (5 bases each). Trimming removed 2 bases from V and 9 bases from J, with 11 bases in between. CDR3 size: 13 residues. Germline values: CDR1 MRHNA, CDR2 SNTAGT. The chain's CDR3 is CASSDEGMGEQFF. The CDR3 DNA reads TGTGCCAGCAGTGACGAGGGGATGGGTGAGCAGTTCTTC.

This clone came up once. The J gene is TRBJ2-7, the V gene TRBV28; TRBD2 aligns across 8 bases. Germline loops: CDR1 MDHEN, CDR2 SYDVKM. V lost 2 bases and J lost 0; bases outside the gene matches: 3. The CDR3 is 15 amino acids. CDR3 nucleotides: TGTGCCAGCAGTTTACAAGCGGGAGTCTCCTACGAGCAGTACTTC. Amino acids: CASSLQAGVSYEQYF.

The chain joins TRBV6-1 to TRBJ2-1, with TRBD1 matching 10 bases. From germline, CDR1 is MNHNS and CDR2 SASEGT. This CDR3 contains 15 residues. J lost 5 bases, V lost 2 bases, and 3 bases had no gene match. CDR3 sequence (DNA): TGTGCCAGCAGTGAAAGACAGGGGGCCGACAATGAGCAGTTCTTC. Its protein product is CASSERQGADNEQFF.

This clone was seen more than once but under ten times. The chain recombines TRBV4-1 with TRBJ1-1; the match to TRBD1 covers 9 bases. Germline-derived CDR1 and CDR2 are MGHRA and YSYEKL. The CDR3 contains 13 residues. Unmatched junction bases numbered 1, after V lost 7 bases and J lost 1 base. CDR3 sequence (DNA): TGCGCCAGCACGACAGGGGGGAACACTGAAGCTTTCTTT. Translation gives CASTTGGNTEAFF.

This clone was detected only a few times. The CDR3 region has the DNA TGTGCCAGCGGGACAGGGGGCCTGAACACTGAAGCTTTCTTT. This sequence encodes CASGTGGLNTEAFF. The chain couples TRBV19 to TRBJ1-1; 12 bases agree with TRBD1. Trimming took 9 bases from V and 0 from J; bases not matched to a gene: 2. The V gene's germline CDR1 is LNHDA and CDR2 SQIVND (reference sequence). The CDR3 totals 14 residues.

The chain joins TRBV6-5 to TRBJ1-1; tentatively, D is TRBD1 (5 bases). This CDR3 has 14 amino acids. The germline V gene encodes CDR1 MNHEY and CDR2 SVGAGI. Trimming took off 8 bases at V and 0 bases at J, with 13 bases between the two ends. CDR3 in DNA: TGTGCCAGCCCTAGATCGACAGTGAACACTGAAGCTTTCTTT. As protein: CASPRSTVNTEAFF.

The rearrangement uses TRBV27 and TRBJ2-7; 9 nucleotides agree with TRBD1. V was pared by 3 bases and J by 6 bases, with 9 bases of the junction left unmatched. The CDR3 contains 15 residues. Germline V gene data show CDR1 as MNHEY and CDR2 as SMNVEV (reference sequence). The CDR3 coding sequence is TGTGCCAGCAGTTTCACCCGGGACAGGGTATCCGAGCAGTACTTC. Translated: CASSFTRDRVSEQYF.

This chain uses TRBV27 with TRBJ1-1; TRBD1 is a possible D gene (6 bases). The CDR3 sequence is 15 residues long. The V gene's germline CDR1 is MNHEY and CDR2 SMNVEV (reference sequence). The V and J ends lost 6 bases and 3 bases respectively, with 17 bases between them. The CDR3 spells CASSPLSRGDTEAFF. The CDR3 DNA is TGTGCCAGCAGCCCACTTTCCAGGGGTGACACTGAAGCTTTCTTT.

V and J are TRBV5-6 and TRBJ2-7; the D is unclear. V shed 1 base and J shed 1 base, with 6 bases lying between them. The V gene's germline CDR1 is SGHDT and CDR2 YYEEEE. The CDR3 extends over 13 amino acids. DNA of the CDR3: TGTGCCAGCAGCTTGTTTGAGTCCTACGAGCAGTACTTC. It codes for CASSLFESYEQYF.

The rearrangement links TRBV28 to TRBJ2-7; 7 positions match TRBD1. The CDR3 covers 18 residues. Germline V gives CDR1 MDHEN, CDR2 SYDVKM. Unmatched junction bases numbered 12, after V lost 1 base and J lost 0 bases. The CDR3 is CASSLSIPGQQSSYEQYF. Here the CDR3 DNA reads TGTGCCAGCAGTTTATCAATACCGGGACAGCAGAGCTCCTACGAGCAGTACTTC. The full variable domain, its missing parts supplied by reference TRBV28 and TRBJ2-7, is DVKVTQSSRYLVKRTGEKVFLECVQDMDHENMFWYRQDPGLGLRLIYFSYDVKMKEKGDIPEGYSVSREKKERFSLILESASTNQTSMYLCASSLSIPGQQSSYEQYFGPGTRLTVT.

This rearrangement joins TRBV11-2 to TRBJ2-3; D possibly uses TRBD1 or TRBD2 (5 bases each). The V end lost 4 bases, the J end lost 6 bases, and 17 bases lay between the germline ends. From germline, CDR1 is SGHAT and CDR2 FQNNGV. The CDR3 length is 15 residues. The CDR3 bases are TGTGCCAGCAGCTCCGGGACGGCTGAGGGGGATACGCAGTATTTT. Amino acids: CASSSGTAEGDTQYF. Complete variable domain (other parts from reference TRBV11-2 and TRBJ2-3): EAGVAQSPRYKIIEKRQSVAFWCNPISGHATLYWYQQILGQGPKLLIQFQNNGVVDDSQLPKDRFSAERLKGVDSTLKIQPAKLEDSAVYLCASSSGTAEGDTQYFGPGTRLTVL.

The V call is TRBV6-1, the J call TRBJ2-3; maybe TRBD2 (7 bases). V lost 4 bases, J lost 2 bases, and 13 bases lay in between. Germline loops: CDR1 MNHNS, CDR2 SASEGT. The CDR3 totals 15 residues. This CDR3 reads CASSGGRELTDTQYF. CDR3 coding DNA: TGTGCCAGCAGTGGGGGGCGGGAGCTCACAGATACGCAGTATTTT.

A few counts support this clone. CDR3 protein: CASGDVDTEAFF. CDR3 sequence (DNA): TGTGCCAGCGGGGACGTAGACACTGAAGCTTTCTTT. The chain uses TRBV2 and TRBJ1-1; perhaps TRBD1 as D (5 bases). Germline values: CDR1 SNHLY, CDR2 FYNNEI. This CDR3 has 12 residues. Deletions cut 8 bases from V and 3 bases from J, with 10 bases between. The full variable domain, completed using reference TRBV2 and TRBJ1-1, is EPEVTQTPSHQVTQMGQEVILRCVPISNHLYFYWYRQILGQKVEFLVSFYNNEISEKSEIFDDQFSVERPDGSNFTLKIRSTKLEDSAMYFCASGDVDTEAFFGQGTRLTVV.

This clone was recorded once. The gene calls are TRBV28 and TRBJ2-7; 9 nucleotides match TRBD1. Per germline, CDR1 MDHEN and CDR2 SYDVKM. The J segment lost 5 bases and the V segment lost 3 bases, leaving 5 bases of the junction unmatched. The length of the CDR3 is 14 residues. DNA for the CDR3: TGTGCCAGCAGTTTTACAGGGGGCGCAGACGAGCAGTACTTC. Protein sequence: CASSFTGGADEQYF. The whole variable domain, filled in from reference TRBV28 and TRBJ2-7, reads DVKVTQSSRYLVKRTGEKVFLECVQDMDHENMFWYRQDPGLGLRLIYFSYDVKMKEKGDIPEGYSVSREKKERFSLILESASTNQTSMYLCASSFTGGADEQYFGPGTRLTVT.

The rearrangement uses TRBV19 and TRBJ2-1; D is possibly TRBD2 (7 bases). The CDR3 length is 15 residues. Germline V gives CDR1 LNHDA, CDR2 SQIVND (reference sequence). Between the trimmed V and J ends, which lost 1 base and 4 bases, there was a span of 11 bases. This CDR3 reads CASSIAGGPYNEQFF. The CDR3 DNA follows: TGTGCCAGTAGTATAGCGGGGGGCCCTTACAATGAGCAGTTCTTC.

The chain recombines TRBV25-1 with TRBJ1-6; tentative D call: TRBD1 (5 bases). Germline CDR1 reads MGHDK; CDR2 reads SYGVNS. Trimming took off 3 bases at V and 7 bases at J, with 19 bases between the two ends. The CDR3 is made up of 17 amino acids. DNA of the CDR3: TGTGCCAGCAGTGATCCCCCGGGGACTTGGGGGAATTCACCCCTCCACTTT. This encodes CASSDPPGTWGNSPLHF.

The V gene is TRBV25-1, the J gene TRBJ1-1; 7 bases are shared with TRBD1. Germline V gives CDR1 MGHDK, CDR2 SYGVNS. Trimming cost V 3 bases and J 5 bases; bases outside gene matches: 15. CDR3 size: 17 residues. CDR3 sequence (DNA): TGTGCCAGCAGTGATAACAGGGGAGCTGGCGTTCGGACTGAAGCTTTCTTT. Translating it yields CASSDNRGAGVRTEAFF.